The present T cell receptor (beta chain) was sequenced within a study of shared clonotypes between healthy human individuals. Division of CD4+ cells produced a CD45RA+ naive subset and a CD45RA-negative memory subset. Several immunoSEQ 96-well plates shared each subset's DNA, each plate a replicate. Sequencing used immunoSEQ multiplex PCR; TCRdb keeps in-frame clones, though not all of them. The data contain about 510,000 clones, about 96% of them singletons. The CDR3 covers 12 residues. Germline-derived CDR1 and CDR2 are MRHNA and SNTAGT. V lost 1 base and J lost 15; bases outside the gene matches: 4.

This TCR came from a woman aged 25 to 39 in good health. Sequenced input: naive CD4+ T cells sorted from blood. The subset here: CD45RA+ positively selected. The rearrangement joins TRBV6-4 to TRBJ2-2, with 8 bases fitting TRBD1. Here the CDR3 reads CASSDWTGTMFF. In DNA, the CDR3 is TGTGCCAGCAGTGACTGGACAGGGACGATGTTTTTT.